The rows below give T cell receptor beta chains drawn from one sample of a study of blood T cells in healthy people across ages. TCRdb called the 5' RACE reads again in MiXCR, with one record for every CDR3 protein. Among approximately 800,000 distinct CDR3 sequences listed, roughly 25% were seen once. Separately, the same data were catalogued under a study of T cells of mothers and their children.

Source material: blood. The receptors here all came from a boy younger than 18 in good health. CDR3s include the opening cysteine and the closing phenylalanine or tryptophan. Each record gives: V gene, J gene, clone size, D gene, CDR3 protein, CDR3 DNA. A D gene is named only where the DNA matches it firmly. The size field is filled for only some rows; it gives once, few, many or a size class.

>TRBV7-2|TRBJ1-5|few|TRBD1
CASSRGTAYSNQPQHF
TGTGCCAGCAGCCGCGGGACAGCTTATAGCAATCAGCCCCAGCATTTT
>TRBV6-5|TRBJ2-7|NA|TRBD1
CASNRQGAIYEQYF
TGTGCCAGCAATAGACAGGGGGCGATCTACGAGCAGTACTTC
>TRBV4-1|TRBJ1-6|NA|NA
CASSGISKTSPLHF
TGCGCCAGCAGCGGCATTAGTAAAACTTCACCCCTCCACTTT
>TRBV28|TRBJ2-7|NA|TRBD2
CASMPLAGGSYERYF
TGTGCCAGCATGCCCTTAGCGGGGGGCAGTTACGAGCGGTACTTC
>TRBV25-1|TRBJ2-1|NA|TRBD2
CASSYSGAPKNEQFF
TGTGCCAGCAGCTATAGCGGGGCCCCGAAGAATGAGCAGTTCTTC
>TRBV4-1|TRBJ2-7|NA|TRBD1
CASSHLTGGEYEQYF
TGCGCCAGCAGCCACCTGACAGGGGGCGAATACGAGCAGTACTTC
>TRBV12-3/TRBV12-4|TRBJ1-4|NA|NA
CASSQRGAREKLFF
TGTGCCAGCAGCCAGAGGGGGGCAAGGGAAAAACTGTTTTTT
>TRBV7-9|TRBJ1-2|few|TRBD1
CASSSGTGINYGYTF
TGTGCCAGCAGCTCCGGGACAGGGATTAACTATGGCTACACCTTC
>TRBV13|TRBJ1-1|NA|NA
CASSSPPDMNTEAFF
TGTGCCAGCAGTTCTCCACCGGATATGAACACTGAAGCTTTCTTT
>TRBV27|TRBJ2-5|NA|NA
CASSPLLSGEQYF
TGTGCCAGCAGTCCACTTCTATCGGGAGAGCAGTACTTC